This T cell receptor beta chain appears in the sequencing data of a study of memory CD4+ T cells and cytomegalovirus serostatus. Study overall: Healthy Belgian adult donors included fewer than 10 CMV-positive and approximately 25 CMV-negative people.

Here immunoSEQ multiplex PCR was the method, and the copy in TCRdb shows in-frame clones only, minus some. The table lists approximately 63,000 clones, around 80% of them singletons. The sort gate was single viable CD3+CD4+CD8-CD45RO+ cells for memory CD4+ T cells. Regarding the study as a whole: CMV serostatus prediction reached median AUC 0.95, or 0.91 with US-trained model.

The CDR3 totals 14 residues. The germline V gene encodes CDR1 SGHRS and CDR2 YFSETQ. V shed 4 bases and J 4 bases; nucleotides not matched to a gene: 1. Turning to this clone: Its matching antigen is unknown.

V gene TRBV5-1 combines with J gene TRBJ1-6, with 8 positions matching TRBD1. The sample was memory CD4+ T cells from blood. The TCR comes from an adult in good health and CMV-seronegative. Some clones in this sample may be carry-over from other donors' samples. The CDR3 nucleotides are TGCGCCAGCAGCGGGACAGGTTATAATTCACCCCTCCACTTT. As protein: CASSGTGYNSPLHF. The whole variable domain, filled in from reference TRBV5-1 and TRBJ1-6, reads KAGVTQTPRYLIKTRGQQVTLSCSPISGHRSVSWYQQTPGQGLQFLFEYFSETQRNKGNFPGRFSGRQFSNSRSEMNVSTLELGDSALYLCASSGTGYNSPLHFGNGTRLTVT.